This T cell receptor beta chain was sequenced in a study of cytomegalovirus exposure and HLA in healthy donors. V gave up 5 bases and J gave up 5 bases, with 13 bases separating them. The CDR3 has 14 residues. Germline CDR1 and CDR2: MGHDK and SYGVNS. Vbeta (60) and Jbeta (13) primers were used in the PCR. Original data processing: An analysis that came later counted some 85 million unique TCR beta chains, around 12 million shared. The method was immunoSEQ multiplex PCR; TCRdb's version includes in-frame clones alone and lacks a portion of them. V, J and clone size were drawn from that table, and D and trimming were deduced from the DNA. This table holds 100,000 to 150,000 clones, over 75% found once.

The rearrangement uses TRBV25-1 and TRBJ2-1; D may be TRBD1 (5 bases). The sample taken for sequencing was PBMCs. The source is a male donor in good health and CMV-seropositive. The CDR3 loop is CASSWWGGDNEQFF. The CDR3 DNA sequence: TGTGCCAGCAGTTGGTGGGGCGGCGACAATGAGCAGTTCTTC. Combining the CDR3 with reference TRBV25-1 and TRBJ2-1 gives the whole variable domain EADIYQTPRYLVIGTGKKITLECSQTMGHDKMYWYQQDPGMELHLIHYSYGVNSTEKGDLSSESTVSRIRTEHFPLTLESARPSHTSQYLCASSWWGGDNEQFFGPGTRLTVL.